A single TCR beta chain is shown here with its context. No antigen is known for it. TCRdb's table, derived via immunoSEQ multiplex PCR, lists solely in-frame clones and lacks some. The sample comprises a few million clones, approximately 96% of which are singletons, and around 0.13% rests with the top ten. This record belongs to a study of shared clonotypes between healthy human individuals. About the research overall: Three CD4 naive, three CD4 memory, two CD8 naive and one CD8 memory plate were used per donor.

CDR1 MNHEY and CDR2 SVGAGI come from the germline V gene. V gave up 2 bases and J gave up 1 base, with 8 bases separating them. CDR3 size: 15 residues. Investigators divided CD4+ cells into CD45RA+ naive and CD45RA-negative memory subsets. Study results and limitations: The researchers took only blood, and tissue repertoires probably look different. Read depth was anticipated to influence clonotype sharing among donors.

The rearrangement joins TRBV6-5 to TRBJ2-2; D is uncertain. The TCR originated in a young man in good health. The material sequenced was naive CD4+ T cells sorted from blood. Subset specified: CD45RA+ positively selected. The CDR3 region is CASSYGYENTGELFF. In DNA, the CDR3 is TGTGCCAGCAGTTACGGGTATGAGAACACCGGGGAGCTGTTTTTT.